This TCR beta chain stems from a study of blood T cell repertoires in COVID-19. This clone was detected only a few times. Some clones are missing from TCRdb's copy, which holds only in-frame ones; the method was immunoSEQ multiplex PCR. The data hold 270,000 or so clones, with 85% to 90% observed a single time. The CDR3 spans 18 residues. The trim removed 1 base at V and 2 bases at J, leaving 10 bases unmatched. Germline loops: CDR1 KGHSH, CDR2 LQKENI. The sequenced sample consisted of peripheral blood. The clonotype comes from a woman between 25 and 40 years old with COVID-19, enrolled during active disease. The V call is TRBV18, the J call TRBJ2-3, with 9 bases identical to TRBD2. The CDR3 bases are TGTGCCAGCTCACCACTGAACCGACTAGCGGTGAACACAGATACGCAGTATTTT. This gives the protein CASSPLNRLAVNTDTQYF.